This T cell receptor (beta chain) was found in a study of blood T cell repertoires in COVID-19. Across the whole study: The origin of the acute and convalescent COVID-19 samples was the United States, Italy and Spain. T cells, B-cell-depleted T cells, or PBMCs provided the cDNA or gDNA that served as material.

This CDR3 spans 15 amino acids. Trimming left V 0 bases short and J 5 bases short, with 13 bases between. The germline CDR1 and CDR2 sequences are SNHLY and FYNNEI. In the original analysis: Estimation of nucleated cell counts relied on the amplification of reference gene primers. Repertoires were generated with immunoSEQ multiplex PCR, while TCRdb's copy carries only in-frame clones and drops some. V, J and clone size reflect that table, while D and trimming were determined from the DNA. The sample lists roughly 100,000 clones; 87% were seen once. The chain recombines TRBV2 with TRBJ2-5, with D possibly TRBD2 on 7 matching bases. Sequenced sample: peripheral blood. This receptor was taken from a man in his fifties in a cohort sampled during active COVID-19. This CDR3 reads CASSEARGPNETQYF. DNA for the CDR3: TGTGCCAGCAGTGAAGCGCGGGGGCCGAATGAGACCCAGTACTTC.